Presented here are 9 T cell receptor beta chains from one specimen sequenced in a study of blood T cell repertoires in COVID-19. Method: immunoSEQ multiplex PCR; TCRdb's copy keeps in-frame clones and lacks some. This table holds hundreds of thousands of clones, 65% to 90% found once. Specimen: peripheral blood. These receptors all stem from a woman in her 50s with acute or convalescent COVID-19.

The chain combines TRBV11-2 with TRBJ1-3; 7 bases are a match to TRBD1. In germline, CDR1 is SGHAT, CDR2 FQNNGV. This CDR3 comprises 15 residues. The V segment lost 10 bases and the J segment 1 base; nucleotides outside the gene matches: 10. This CDR3 reads CAIRYDRVSGNTIYF. CDR3 nucleotide sequence: TGTGCCATCCGCTACGACAGGGTGTCTGGAAACACCATATATTTT.

The rearrangement links TRBV7-9 to TRBJ1-6; 8 bases map to TRBD1. Unmatched junction bases numbered 6, after V lost 8 bases and J lost 6 bases. The CDR3 consists of 14 residues. The germline gives CDR1 SEHNR, CDR2 FQNEAQ (reference sequence). CDR3 residues: CASGTGQGNSPLHF. CDR3 DNA: TGTGCCAGCGGAACAGGACAGGGTAATTCACCCCTCCACTTT.

The chain links TRBV24-1 to TRBJ1-5, with a weak D call TRBD1 (6 bases). Germline V gene data show CDR1 as KGHDR and CDR2 as SFDVKD. The length of the CDR3 is 17 residues. V lost 3 bases and J lost 4, with 18 bases in between. CDR3 DNA sequence: TGTGCCACCAGTGATGCCGGCAGGGGTTCCCGTAATCAGCCCCAGCATTTT. Translated, it gives CATSDAGRGSRNQPQHF.

This clone was detected only a few times. The chain couples TRBV30 to TRBJ2-5; possibly TRBD2 for D (5 bases). Germline CDR1 is GTSNPN and CDR2 is SVGIG (reference sequence). The CDR3 length is 11 residues. Trimming left V 5 bases short and J 5 bases short, with 9 bases between. The CDR3 spells CAWGRGETQYF. In DNA, the CDR3 is TGTGCCTGGGGCCGAGGGGAGACCCAGTACTTC.

This chain uses TRBV4-1 with TRBJ2-3; weak D call: TRBD2 (5 bases). Trimming pared 2 bases from V and 2 bases from J, leaving 8 bases between. There are 14 residues in the CDR3. CDR1 and CDR2 (germline): MGHRA, YSYEKL. The CDR3 here is CASSQLGLTDTQYF. The DNA of the CDR3 is TGCGCCAGCAGCCAATTAGGACTCACAGATACGCAGTATTTT.

The chain recombines TRBV12-3 or TRBV12-4 with TRBJ2-7; TRBD2 is a possible D gene (5 bases). The V and J ends lost 5 bases and 3 bases respectively, with 11 bases between them. The CDR3 covers 13 residues. The DNA for the CDR3 is TGTGCCAGCAGTCCCGGGGAGTACTACGAGCAGTACTTC. Translating it yields CASSPGEYYEQYF.

This chain joins TRBV5-4 and TRBJ2-4; D might be TRBD2 (6 bases). CDR1 is SGHNT and CDR2 is YYREEE in the germline V gene (reference sequence). This CDR3 contains 14 residues. The V and J ends lost 0 bases and 6 bases respectively, with 10 bases between them. Here the CDR3 DNA reads TGTGCCAGCAGCTTGGGGGCCGGGGGAAACATTCAGTACTTC. Translation gives CASSLGAGGNIQYF.

The chain carries TRBV18 and TRBJ1-5; TRBD1 might be the D (5 bases). The CDR3 extends over 15 amino acids. V was cut by 3 bases and J by 2 bases, with 11 bases left in between. The V gene's germline CDR1 is KGHSH and CDR2 LQKENI. The chain's CDR3 is CASSPTSGGNQPQHF. CDR3 bases: TGTGCCAGCTCACCGACCTCGGGGGGCAATCAGCCCCAGCATTTT.

This chain uses TRBV28 with TRBJ1-5; D is uncertain. Germline V gene lookup returns CDR1 MDHEN and CDR2 SYDVKM. The CDR3 consists of 16 residues. V was trimmed by 3 bases and J by 2 bases, leaving 14 bases between them. The DNA for the CDR3 is TGTGCCAGCAGTTTTCCCCCACACCGTGGCAATCAGCCCCAGCATTTT. This sequence encodes CASSFPPHRGNQPQHF. The whole variable domain, filled in from reference TRBV28 and TRBJ1-5, reads DVKVTQSSRYLVKRTGEKVFLECVQDMDHENMFWYRQDPGLGLRLIYFSYDVKMKEKGDIPEGYSVSREKKERFSLILESASTNQTSMYLCASSFPPHRGNQPQHFGDGTRLSIL.